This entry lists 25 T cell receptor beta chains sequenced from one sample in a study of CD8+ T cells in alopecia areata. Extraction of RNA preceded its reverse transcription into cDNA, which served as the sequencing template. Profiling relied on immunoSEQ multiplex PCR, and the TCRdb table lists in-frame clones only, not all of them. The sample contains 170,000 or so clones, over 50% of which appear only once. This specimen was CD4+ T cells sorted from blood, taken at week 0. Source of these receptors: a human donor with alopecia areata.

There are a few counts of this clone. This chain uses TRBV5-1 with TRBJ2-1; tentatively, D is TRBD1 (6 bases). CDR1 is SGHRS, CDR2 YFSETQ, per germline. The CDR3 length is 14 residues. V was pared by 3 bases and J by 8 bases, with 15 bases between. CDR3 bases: TGCGCCAGCAGCTCGGGACAAGCCCGGGATGAGCAGTTCTTC. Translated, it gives CASSSGQARDEQFF.

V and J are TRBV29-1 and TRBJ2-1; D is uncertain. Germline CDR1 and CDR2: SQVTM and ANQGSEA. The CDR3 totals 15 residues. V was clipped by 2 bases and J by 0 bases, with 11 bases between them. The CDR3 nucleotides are TGCAGCGTTGAAAGGGTTGGCCGCTCCTACAATGAGCAGTTCTTC. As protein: CSVERVGRSYNEQFF.

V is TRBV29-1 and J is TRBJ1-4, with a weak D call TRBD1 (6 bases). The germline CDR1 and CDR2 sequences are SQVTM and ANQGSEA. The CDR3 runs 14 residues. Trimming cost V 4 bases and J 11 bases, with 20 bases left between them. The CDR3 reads CSVAKSADRPKLFF. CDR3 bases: TGCAGCGTTGCAAAATCCGCGGACAGACCCAAACTGTTTTTT.

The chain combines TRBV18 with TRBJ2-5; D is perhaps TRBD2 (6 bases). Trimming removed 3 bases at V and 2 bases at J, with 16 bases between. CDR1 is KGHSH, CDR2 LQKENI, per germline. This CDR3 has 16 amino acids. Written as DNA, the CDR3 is TGTGCCAGCTCACCGGGAATGGGGGGTTTACAAGAGACCCAGTACTTC. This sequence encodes CASSPGMGGLQETQYF.

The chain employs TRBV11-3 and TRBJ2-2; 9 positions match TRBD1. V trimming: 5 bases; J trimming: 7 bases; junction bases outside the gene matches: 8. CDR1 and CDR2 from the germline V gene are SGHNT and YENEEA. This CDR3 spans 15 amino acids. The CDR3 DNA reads TGTGCCAGCAGCCCGAGGGGACAGGGAGGCGGGGAGCTGTTTTTT. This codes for CASSPRGQGGGELFF.

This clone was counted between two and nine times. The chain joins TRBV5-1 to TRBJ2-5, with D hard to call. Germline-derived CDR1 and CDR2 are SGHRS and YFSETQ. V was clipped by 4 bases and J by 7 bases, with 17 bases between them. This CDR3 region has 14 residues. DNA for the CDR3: TGCGCCAGCAGCCCCATTTCCTATGGCGGGACCCAGTACTTC. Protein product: CASSPISYGGTQYF.

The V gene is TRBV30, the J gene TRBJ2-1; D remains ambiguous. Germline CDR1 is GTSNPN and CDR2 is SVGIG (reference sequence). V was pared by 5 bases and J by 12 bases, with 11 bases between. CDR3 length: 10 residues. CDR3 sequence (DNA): TGTGCCTGGGGACGGTTGAGGCAGTTCTTC. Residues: CAWGRLRQFF.

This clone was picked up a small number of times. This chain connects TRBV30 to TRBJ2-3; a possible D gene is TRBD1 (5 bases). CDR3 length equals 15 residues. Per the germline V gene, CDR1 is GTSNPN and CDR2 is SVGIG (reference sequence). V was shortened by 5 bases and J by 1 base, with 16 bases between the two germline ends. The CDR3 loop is CAWEQGPRRTDTQYF. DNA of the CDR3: TGTGCCTGGGAGCAGGGTCCGCGGCGCACAGATACGCAGTATTTT.

CDR3 sequence (DNA): TGCGCCAGCAGCTTGTCAGGGGTTGGGTACGAGCAGTACTTC. Its protein product is CASSLSGVGYEQYF. The chain combines TRBV5-1 with TRBJ2-7, with D possibly matching TRBD1 (6 bases). V was trimmed by 1 base and J by 4 bases, leaving 12 bases between them. CDR1 and CDR2 (germline): SGHRS, YFSETQ. This CDR3 has 14 amino acids.

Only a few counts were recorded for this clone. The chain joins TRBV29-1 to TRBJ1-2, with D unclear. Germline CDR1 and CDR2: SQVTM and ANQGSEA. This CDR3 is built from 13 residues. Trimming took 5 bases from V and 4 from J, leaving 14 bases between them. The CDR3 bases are TGCAGCGTTAGAGAGACTCGGGTCTATGGCTACACCTTC. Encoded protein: CSVRETRVYGYTF. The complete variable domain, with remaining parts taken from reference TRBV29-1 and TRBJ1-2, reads SAVISQKPSRDICQRGTSLTIQCQVDSQVTMMFWYRQQPGQSLTLIATANQGSEATYESGFVIDKFPISRPNLTFSTLTVSNMSPEDSSIYLCSVRETRVYGYTFGSGTRLTVV.

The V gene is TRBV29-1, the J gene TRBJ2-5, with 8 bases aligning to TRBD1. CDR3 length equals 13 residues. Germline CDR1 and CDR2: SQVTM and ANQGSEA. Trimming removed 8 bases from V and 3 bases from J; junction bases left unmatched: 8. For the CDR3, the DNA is TGCAGCACCTGGACAGGGCTAGAAGAGACCCAGTACTTC. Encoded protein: CSTWTGLEETQYF.

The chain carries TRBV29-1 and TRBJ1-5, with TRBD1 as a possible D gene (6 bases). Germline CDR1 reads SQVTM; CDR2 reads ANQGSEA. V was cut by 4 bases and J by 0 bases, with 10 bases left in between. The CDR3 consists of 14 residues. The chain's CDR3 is CSVGGDNSNQPQHF. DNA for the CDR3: TGCAGCGTTGGTGGGGACAATAGCAATCAGCCCCAGCATTTT.

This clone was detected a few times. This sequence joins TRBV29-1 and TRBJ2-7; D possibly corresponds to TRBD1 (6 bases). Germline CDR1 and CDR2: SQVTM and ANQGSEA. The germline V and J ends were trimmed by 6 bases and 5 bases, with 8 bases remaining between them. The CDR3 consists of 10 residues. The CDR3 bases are TGCAGCGTGGGGACAAACGAGCAGTACTTC. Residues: CSVGTNEQYF.

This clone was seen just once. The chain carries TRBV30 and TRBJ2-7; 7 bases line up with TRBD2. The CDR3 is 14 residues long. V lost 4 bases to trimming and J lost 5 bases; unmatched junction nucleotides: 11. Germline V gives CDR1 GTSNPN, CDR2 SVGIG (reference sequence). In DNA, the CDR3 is TGTGCCTGGACGACGGGGGGTACCATCCACGAGCAGTACTTC. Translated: CAWTTGGTIHEQYF.

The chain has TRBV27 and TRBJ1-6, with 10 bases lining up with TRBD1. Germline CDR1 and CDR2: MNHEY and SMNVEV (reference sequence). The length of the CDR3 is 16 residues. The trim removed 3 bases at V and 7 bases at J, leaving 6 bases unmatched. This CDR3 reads CASSFRPGQGNSPLHF. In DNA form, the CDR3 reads TGTGCCAGCAGTTTCCGCCCGGGACAGGGGAATTCACCCCTCCACTTT.

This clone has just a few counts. The CDR3 loop is CASSLGQKETQYF. The DNA of the CDR3 is TGTGCCAGCAGCTTAGGACAGAAAGAGACCCAGTACTTC. The chain uses TRBV5-6 and TRBJ2-5; possibly TRBD1 for D (6 bases). This CDR3 spans 13 amino acids. CDR1 is SGHDT, CDR2 YYEEEE, per germline. The V gene lost 2 bases and the J gene lost 3 bases, with 8 bases spanning the gap.

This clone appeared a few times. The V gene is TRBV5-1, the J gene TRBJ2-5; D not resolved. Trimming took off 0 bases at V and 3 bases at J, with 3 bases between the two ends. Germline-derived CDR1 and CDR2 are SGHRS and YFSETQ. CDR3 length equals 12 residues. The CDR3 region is CASSLGEETQYF. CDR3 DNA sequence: TGCGCCAGCAGCTTGGGGGAAGAGACCCAGTACTTC.

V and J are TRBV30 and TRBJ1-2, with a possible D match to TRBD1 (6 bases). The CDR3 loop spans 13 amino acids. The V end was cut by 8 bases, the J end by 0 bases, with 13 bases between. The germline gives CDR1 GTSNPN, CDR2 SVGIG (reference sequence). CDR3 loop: CAGIGTSNYGYTF. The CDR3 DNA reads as TGTGCCGGGATCGGGACATCTAACTATGGCTACACCTTC. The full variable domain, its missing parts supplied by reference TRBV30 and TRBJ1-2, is SQTIHQWPATLVQPVGSPLSLECTVEGTSNPNLYWYRQAAGRGLQLLFYSVGIGQISSEVPQNLSASRPQDRQFILSSKKLLLSDSGFYLCAGIGTSNYGYTFGSGTRLTVV.

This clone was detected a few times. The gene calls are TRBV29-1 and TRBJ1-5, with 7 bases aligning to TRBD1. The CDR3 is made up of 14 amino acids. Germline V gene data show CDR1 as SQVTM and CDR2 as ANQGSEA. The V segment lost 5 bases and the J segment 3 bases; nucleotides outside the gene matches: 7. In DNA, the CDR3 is TGCAGCGTTAAGGCAGGGGGGGACAATCAGCCCCAGCATTTT. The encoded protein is CSVKAGGDNQPQHF. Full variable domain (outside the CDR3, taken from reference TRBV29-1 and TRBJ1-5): SAVISQKPSRDICQRGTSLTIQCQVDSQVTMMFWYRQQPGQSLTLIATANQGSEATYESGFVIDKFPISRPNLTFSTLTVSNMSPEDSSIYLCSVKAGGDNQPQHFGDGTRLSIL.

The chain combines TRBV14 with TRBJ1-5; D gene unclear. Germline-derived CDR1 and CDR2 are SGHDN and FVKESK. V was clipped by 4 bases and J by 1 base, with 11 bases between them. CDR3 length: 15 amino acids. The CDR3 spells CASSLGPGSNQPQHF. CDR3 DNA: TGTGCCAGCAGCCTCGGGCCCGGGAGCAATCAGCCCCAGCATTTT.

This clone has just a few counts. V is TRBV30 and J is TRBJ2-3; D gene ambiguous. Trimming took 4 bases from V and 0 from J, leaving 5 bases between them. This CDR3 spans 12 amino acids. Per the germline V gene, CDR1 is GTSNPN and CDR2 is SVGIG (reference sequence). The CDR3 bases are TGTGCCTGGAAGGGAAGCACAGATACGCAGTATTTT. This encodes CAWKGSTDTQYF. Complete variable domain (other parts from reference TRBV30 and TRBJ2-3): SQTIHQWPATLVQPVGSPLSLECTVEGTSNPNLYWYRQAAGRGLQLLFYSVGIGQISSEVPQNLSASRPQDRQFILSSKKLLLSDSGFYLCAWKGSTDTQYFGPGTRLTVL.

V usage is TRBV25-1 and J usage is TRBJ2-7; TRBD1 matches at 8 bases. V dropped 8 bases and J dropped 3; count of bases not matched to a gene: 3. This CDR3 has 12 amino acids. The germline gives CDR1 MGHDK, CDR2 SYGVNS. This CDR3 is CASGDRGYEQYF. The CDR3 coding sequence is TGTGCCAGCGGAGACAGGGGCTACGAGCAGTACTTC.

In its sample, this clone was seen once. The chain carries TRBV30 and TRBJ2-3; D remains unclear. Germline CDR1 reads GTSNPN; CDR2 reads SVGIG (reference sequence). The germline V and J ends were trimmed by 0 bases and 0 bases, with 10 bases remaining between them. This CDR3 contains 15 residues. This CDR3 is CAWSVLRSSTDTQYF. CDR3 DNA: TGTGCCTGGAGTGTACTGAGGTCTAGCACAGATACGCAGTATTTT.

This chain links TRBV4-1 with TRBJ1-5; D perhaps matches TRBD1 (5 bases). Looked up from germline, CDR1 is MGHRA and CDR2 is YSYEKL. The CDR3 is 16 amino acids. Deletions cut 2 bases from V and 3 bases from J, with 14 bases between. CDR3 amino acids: CASSQQAQGANQPQHF. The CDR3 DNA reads TGCGCCAGCAGCCAACAGGCCCAGGGAGCCAATCAGCCCCAGCATTTT.

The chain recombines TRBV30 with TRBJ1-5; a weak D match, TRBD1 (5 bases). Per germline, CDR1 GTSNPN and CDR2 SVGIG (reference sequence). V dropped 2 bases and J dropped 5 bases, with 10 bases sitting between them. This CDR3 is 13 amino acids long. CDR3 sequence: CAWSSGEDQPQHF. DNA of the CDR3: TGTGCCTGGAGTTCGGGGGAGGATCAGCCCCAGCATTTT.